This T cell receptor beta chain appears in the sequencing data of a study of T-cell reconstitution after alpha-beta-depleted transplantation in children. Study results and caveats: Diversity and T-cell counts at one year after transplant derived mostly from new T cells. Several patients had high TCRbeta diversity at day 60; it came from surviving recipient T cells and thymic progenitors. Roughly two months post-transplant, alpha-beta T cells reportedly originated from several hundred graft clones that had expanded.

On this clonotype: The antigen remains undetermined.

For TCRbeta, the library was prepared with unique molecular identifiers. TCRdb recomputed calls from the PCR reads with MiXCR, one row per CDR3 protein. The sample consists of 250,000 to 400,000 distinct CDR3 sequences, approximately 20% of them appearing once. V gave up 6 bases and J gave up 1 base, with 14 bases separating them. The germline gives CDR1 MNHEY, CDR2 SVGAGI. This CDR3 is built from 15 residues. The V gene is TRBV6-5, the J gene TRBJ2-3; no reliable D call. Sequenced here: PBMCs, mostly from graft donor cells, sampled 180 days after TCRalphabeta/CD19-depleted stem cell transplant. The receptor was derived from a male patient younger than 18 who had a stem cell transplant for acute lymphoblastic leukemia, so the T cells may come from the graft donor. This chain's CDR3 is CASSSSGSGTDTQYF. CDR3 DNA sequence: TGTGCCAGCAGCTCCTCAGGTTCGGGCACAGATACGCAGTATTTT.